These 26 T cell receptor beta chains originate from one sample sequenced in a study of CD8 T cells in Susac syndrome. Reverse transcription of 0.5 to 1 ug RNA was performed with random hexamers. TCRdb reprocessed the immunoSEQ multiplex PCR reads via MiXCR and lists one record per CDR3 protein. The sample lists 300,000 to 350,000 distinct CDR3 sequences, 92% occurring once. Specimen: CD4+ T cells from PBMCs. Source of these receptors: a human donor with multiple sclerosis.

The V call is TRBV29-1, the J call TRBJ1-5, with D possibly matching TRBD1 (5 bases). The germline V gene has CDR1 SQVTM and CDR2 ANQGSEA. V lost 4 bases to trimming and J lost 2 bases, with 9 bases between them. The CDR3 length is 13 residues. CDR3 bases: TGCAGCGTTGGAGGGGAAGGCAATCAGCCCCAGCATTTT. Amino acid sequence: CSVGGEGNQPQHF.

The rearrangement links TRBV5-4 to TRBJ2-1, with D possibly called TRBD1 or TRBD2 (5 bases each). Germline CDR1 reads SGHNT; CDR2 reads YYREEE (reference sequence). This CDR3 contains 16 residues. V shed 3 bases and J shed 0 bases, with 13 bases lying between them. The DNA for the CDR3 is TGTGCCAGCAGCTCACTTTGGGGGAGCTCCTACAATGAGCAGTTCTTC. This codes for CASSSLWGSSYNEQFF.

This chain links TRBV6-1 with TRBJ2-2; D gene ambiguous. Germline V lookup: CDR1 MNHNS, CDR2 SASEGT. V was clipped by 6 bases and J by 0 bases, with 11 bases between them. CDR3 size: 15 residues. CDR3 DNA: TGTGCCAGCAGCGGACGGAACCCGAACACCGGGGAGCTGTTTTTT. Its translation: CASSGRNPNTGELFF.

CDR3 region: CASRARGVTRGKETQYF. The CDR3 DNA follows: TGTGCCAGCAGGGCTCGCGGGGTAACGCGAGGTAAAGAGACCCAGTACTTC. The V and J genes are TRBV2 and TRBJ2-5; perhaps TRBD2 as D (6 bases). Germline values: CDR1 SNHLY, CDR2 FYNNEI. The CDR3 has 17 amino acids. V shed 6 bases and J shed 3 bases, with 23 bases lying between them.

The chain has TRBV7-2 and TRBJ2-7, with D perhaps assigned TRBD1 or TRBD2 (5 bases each). CDR3 length: 16 amino acids. The germline V gene has CDR1 SGHTA and CDR2 FQGNSA. Trimming left V 5 bases short and J 1 base short, with 18 bases between. DNA for the CDR3: TGTGCCAGCAGCCAGGGATGGGGGACGGATTCCTACGAGCAGTACTTC. Translation: CASSQGWGTDSYEQYF.

J is TRBJ1-1 and V is TRBV18; perhaps TRBD1 as D (5 bases). CDR1 and CDR2 from the germline V gene are KGHSH and LQKENI. This CDR3 is 15 amino acids long. The V end lost 6 bases, the J end lost 0 bases, and 14 bases lay between the germline ends. The CDR3 nucleotides are TGTGCCAGCTCCTGGGACGGCCACATGAACACTGAAGCTTTCTTT. Residues: CASSWDGHMNTEAFF.

V and J are TRBV19 and TRBJ1-2; D gene ambiguous. Per germline, CDR1 LNHDA and CDR2 SQIVND (reference sequence). Trimming cost V 5 bases and J 1 base, with 11 bases left between them. CDR3 length equals 14 residues. The CDR3 here is CASSEVRINYGYTF. The DNA of the CDR3 is TGTGCCAGTAGTGAGGTGCGGATTAACTATGGCTACACCTTC.

This chain uses TRBV9 with TRBJ2-5; tentatively, D is TRBD1 or TRBD2 (6 bases each). V was cut by 0 bases and J by 5 bases, with 20 bases left in between. Germline CDR1 and CDR2: SGDLS and YYNGEE. This CDR3 region has 17 residues. The chain's CDR3 is CASSVAYGGSSGETQYF. CDR3 in DNA: TGTGCCAGCAGCGTAGCTTACGGGGGCTCCTCCGGGGAGACCCAGTACTTC.

The chain recombines TRBV20-1 with TRBJ2-1, with 14 bases lining up with TRBD2. CDR1 and CDR2 (germline): DFQATT, SNEGSKA (reference sequence). The CDR3 is made up of 15 amino acids. V dropped 5 bases and J dropped 7; count of bases not matched to a gene: 7. The CDR3 protein is CSAGPGLAGVNEQFF. The CDR3 DNA follows: TGCAGTGCTGGCCCGGGACTAGCGGGAGTGAATGAGCAGTTCTTC.

In nucleotides, the CDR3 is TGCGCCAGCAAAAAACTAGCGGCCTCGGGCACCGGGGAGCTGTTTTTT. Protein sequence: CASKKLAASGTGELFF. J is TRBJ2-2 and V is TRBV4-3; 8 bases match TRBD2. Germline V gene sequence: CDR1 LGHNA, CDR2 YSLEER. The J segment lost 4 bases and the V segment lost 7 bases, leaving 11 bases of the junction unmatched. The CDR3 is 16 amino acids.

V usage is TRBV14 and J usage is TRBJ1-5, with D hard to call. The germline CDR1 and CDR2 sequences are SGHDN and FVKESK. V was shortened by 1 base and J by 0 bases, with 13 bases between the two germline ends. The CDR3 covers 17 residues. The CDR3 reads CASSQGIGGYSNQPQHF. CDR3 bases: TGTGCCAGCAGCCAAGGAATTGGCGGCTATAGCAATCAGCCCCAGCATTTT.

The CDR3 spells CASGRVTWSTDTQYF. The CDR3 DNA reads as TGTGCCAGCGGGAGGGTAACGTGGAGCACAGATACGCAGTATTTT. V usage is TRBV6-5 and J usage is TRBJ2-3; 7 nucleotides align to TRBD2. Germline CDR1 and CDR2: MNHEY and SVGAGI. The CDR3 length is 15 residues. Trimming took 8 bases from V and 0 from J; bases not matched to a gene: 8.

The chain links TRBV2 to TRBJ2-3; 8 bases fit TRBD1. The CDR3 sequence is 14 residues long. CDR1 is SNHLY, CDR2 FYNNEI, per germline. The V and J ends lost 6 bases and 5 bases, in that order; junction bases with no gene match: 7. DNA of the CDR3: TGTGCCAGCAGCCTGGGACAGGAGGTAGATACGCAGTATTTT. Its translation is CASSLGQEVDTQYF.

The chain carries TRBV12-3 or TRBV12-4 and TRBJ2-1; 7 positions match TRBD2. The CDR3 runs 16 residues. Germline trimming cut 2 bases from V and 0 bases from J; bases unmatched to any gene: 4. CDR3 in amino acids: CASSLTGGSSYNEQFF. For the CDR3, the DNA is TGTGCCAGCAGTTTAACAGGCGGGAGCTCCTACAATGAGCAGTTCTTC.

The chain employs TRBV6-6 and TRBJ1-2; no firm D call. In germline, CDR1 is MNHNY, CDR2 SVGAGI (reference sequence). Trimming cost V 5 bases and J 7 bases, with 17 bases left between them. The CDR3 covers 14 residues. The CDR3 DNA follows: TGTGCCAGCAGTGTAGACCTGCTAGGAGGTGGCTACACCTTC. This codes for CASSVDLLGGGYTF.

The chain combines TRBV24-1 with TRBJ1-5, with 7 bases aligning to TRBD1. This CDR3 contains 19 residues. Per the germline V gene, CDR1 is KGHDR and CDR2 is SFDVKD. J was trimmed by 5 bases and V by 0 bases; bases with no gene match: 15. CDR3 nucleotides: TGTGCCACCAGTGATTTGCCAACCGCACCGGGACAGAAGCATCAGCCCCAGCATTTT. This sequence encodes CATSDLPTAPGQKHQPQHF.

V gene TRBV7-6 combines with J gene TRBJ2-3; D assignment may be TRBD1 or TRBD2 (6 bases each). This CDR3 contains 16 residues. The germline V gene encodes CDR1 SGHVS and CDR2 FNYEAQ. V lost 5 bases and J lost 1, with 16 bases in between. The CDR3 coding sequence is TGTGCCAGCAGCGGATTGAGGGGGGCCCGCACAGATACGCAGTATTTT. This gives the protein CASSGLRGARTDTQYF.

The chain uses TRBV12-3 or TRBV12-4 and TRBJ2-3; 10 nucleotides align to TRBD2. There are 14 residues in the CDR3. V trimming: 6 bases; J trimming: 6 bases; junction bases outside the gene matches: 6. The CDR3: CASRRTSGIDTQYF. CDR3 coding DNA: TGTGCCAGCAGGCGTACTAGCGGGATTGATACGCAGTATTTT.

The chain combines TRBV20-1 with TRBJ1-3; possibly TRBD1 for D (5 bases). The CDR3 is 16 amino acids. Germline V CDR1 and CDR2: DFQATT, SNEGSKA (reference sequence). Trimming shortened V by 6 bases and J by 1 base, and 19 bases separated the two germline ends. In DNA, the CDR3 is TGCAGTGCCACTACTACCCGCGGGGGTTCTGGAAACACCATATATTTT. It yields the protein CSATTTRGGSGNTIYF.

This rearrangement joins TRBV6-5 to TRBJ1-1; 10 positions agree with TRBD1. The germline CDR1 and CDR2 sequences are MNHEY and SVGAGI. CDR3 length equals 14 residues. V shed 6 bases, J shed 6 bases, and the junction held 7 bases outside the gene matches. The CDR3 spells CASRGQGQNAEAFF. In DNA, the CDR3 is TGTGCCAGCAGGGGACAGGGGCAAAACGCTGAAGCTTTCTTT.

The rearrangement joins TRBV30 to TRBJ2-1, with 9 bases lining up with TRBD2. Germline assignment: CDR1 GTSNPN and CDR2 SVGIG (reference sequence). The length of the CDR3 is 12 residues. The V gene end was trimmed by 5 bases and the J gene end by 11 bases; junction bases not matched to a gene: 7. This CDR3 reads CAWEAGGLQQFF. The CDR3 nucleotides read TGTGCCTGGGAAGCGGGGGGCCTCCAGCAGTTCTTC.

V is TRBV4-1 and J is TRBJ2-3; D is perhaps TRBD2 (6 bases). Trimming took off 0 bases at V and 1 base at J, with 8 bases between the two ends. The CDR3 is 15 residues long. Germline V gives CDR1 MGHRA, CDR2 YSYEKL. CDR3 nucleotide sequence: TGCGCCAGCAGCCAAGAGTGGGGGGGCACAGATACGCAGTATTTT. It codes for CASSQEWGGTDTQYF.

The chain links TRBV20-1 to TRBJ1-6, with no clear D. Germline V CDR1 and CDR2: DFQATT, SNEGSKA (reference sequence). The CDR3 spans 12 residues. V lost 1 base, J lost 9 bases, and 7 bases lay in between. The CDR3 reads CSARVGGSPLHF. CDR3 nucleotide sequence: TGCAGTGCTAGAGTCGGAGGTTCACCCCTCCACTTT.

The chain is built from TRBV30 and TRBJ1-1; 7 positions match TRBD1. The CDR3 is made up of 13 amino acids. V was pared by 2 bases and J by 3 bases, with 3 bases of the junction left unmatched. Germline CDR1 and CDR2: GTSNPN and SVGIG (reference sequence). The CDR3 DNA reads TGTGCCTGGAGTCGTGACAGGGACACTGAAGCTTTCTTT. Translation: CAWSRDRDTEAFF. Combining the CDR3 with reference TRBV30 and TRBJ1-1 gives the whole variable domain SQTIHQWPATLVQPVGSPLSLECTVEGTSNPNLYWYRQAAGRGLQLLFYSVGIGQISSEVPQNLSASRPQDRQFILSSKKLLLSDSGFYLCAWSRDRDTEAFFGQGTRLTVV.

The chain combines TRBV7-9 with TRBJ2-4, with D possibly TRBD2 on 6 matching bases. V was cut by 0 bases and J by 2 bases, with 14 bases left in between. In germline, CDR1 is SEHNR, CDR2 FQNEAQ (reference sequence). This CDR3 has 17 residues. The CDR3: CASSLAPRLGSKNIQYF. The DNA of the CDR3 is TGTGCCAGCAGCTTAGCGCCCCGACTAGGATCCAAAAACATTCAGTACTTC.

The rearrangement uses TRBV7-9 and TRBJ2-7; 7 bases agree with TRBD2. This CDR3 spans 13 amino acids. CDR1 and CDR2 from the germline V gene are SEHNR and FQNEAQ (reference sequence). The V gene end was trimmed by 7 bases and the J gene end by 4 bases; junction bases not matched to a gene: 7. The CDR3 is CASTVGTTYEQYF. The CDR3 nucleotides read TGTGCCAGCACCGTGGGGACTACTTACGAGCAGTACTTC. The full variable domain, its missing parts supplied by reference TRBV7-9 and TRBJ2-7, is DTGVSQNPRHKITKRGQNVTFRCDPISEHNRLYWYRQTLGQGPEFLTYFQNEAQLEKSRLLSDRFSAERPKGSFSTLEIQRTEQGDSAMYLCASTVGTTYEQYFGPGTRLTVT.